This is a list of T cell receptor beta chains from one sample in a study of shared clonotypes between healthy human individuals. Assay: immunoSEQ multiplex PCR; the TCRdb copy retains only in-frame clones and omits some. The sample shows about 360,000 clones, more than 60% of them seen only once. The specimen sequenced was memory CD4+ T cells sorted from blood. These receptors all stem from a man aged 25 to 45 in good health. The conserved cysteine and the conserved F or W are not part of the CDR3 here. The order of the fields is clone size, J gene, V gene, CDR3 length, D gene, CDR3 protein. A D gene is named only where the DNA matches it firmly. Only some rows state a clone size, as once, few, many or a class for expanded clones.

- TRBJ2-3 TRBV5-5 13 - ASSLVSGTPGTQY
- TRBJ2-3 TRBV13 12 - ASSTLTGTDTQY
- TRBJ2-5 TRBV18 11 - ASSPSGQETQY
few TRBJ2-5 TRBV10-2 12 TRBD2 ASSALAGKETQY
- TRBJ2-3 TRBV29-1 13 TRBD2 SISLGGRGTDTQY
- TRBJ1-2 TRBV5-1 11 - ASSVDRSDGYT
- TRBJ1-1 TRBV6-1 12 - ASSYPGTMAEAF
- TRBJ1-4 TRBV7-9 13 - ASSLEGRLNEKLF
- TRBJ1-1 TRBV2 11 - ASDRRQNTEAF
- TRBJ2-7 TRBV5-8 13 TRBD1 ASSSTPGQGSEQY
- TRBJ2-7 TRBV27 14 - ASSLVQGSVIYEQY
- TRBJ1-2 TRBV5-1 13 - ASSLQGASNYGYT
- TRBJ2-7 TRBV28 10 TRBD1 ATRDRGREQY
- TRBJ2-3 TRBV5-6 13 TRBD2 ASRKGLVGTDTQY
- TRBJ2-5 TRBV5-1 12 - ASIEDPQYETQY
- TRBJ1-1 TRBV4-3 12 - ASSQDGQGIKAF
- TRBJ1-3 TRBV5-6 12 - ASSLGGTGNTIY
many TRBJ1-2 TRBV2 12 - ASSFGGGNYGYT
- TRBJ2-5 TRBV5-1 12 TRBD1 ASSLAGGQETQY
- TRBJ1-2 TRBV6-6 14 TRBD1 ASSYSSPGQSYGYT
- TRBJ2-7 TRBV7-2 11 - ASRLQQGGEQY
few TRBJ2-3 TRBV10-3 13 TRBD2 AISAGLAGDGTQY
- TRBJ2-3 TRBV4-3 12 TRBD2 ASSLAGVADTQY
- TRBJ2-7 TRBV7-9 13 TRBD2 ASSSRLAGFYEQY
- TRBJ1-3 TRBV19 12 - ASRADQGGNTIY
- TRBJ2-6 TRBV2 13 - ASSRDRTGANVLT
- TRBJ2-1 TRBV9 18 TRBD2 ASSQKIAGVGLLNYNEQF
- TRBJ2-1 TRBV13 15 - ASSLGQGHRSYNEQF
few TRBJ2-1 TRBV18 13 - ASSPRVASYNEQF
- TRBJ2-1 TRBV18 13 - ASSPTFNSYNEQF
- TRBJ2-1 TRBV18 11 - ASSSREAEEQF
- TRBJ2-3 TRBV15 13 - ATVREGGGTDTQY
- TRBJ2-3 TRBV30 11 - ARGLAGADTQY
- TRBJ2-3 TRBV19 11 - AIRRTDTDTQY
- TRBJ2-1 TRBV18 14 TRBD2 ASSPLTSGRHNEQF
- TRBJ2-2 TRBV12-5 11 - ASGARTGGGLF
- TRBJ2-7 TRBV30 11 - ACTPAVGFEQY
- TRBJ2-5 TRBV29-1 9 - SGTARETQY
- TRBJ1-1 TRBV18 11 - ASCYDINTEAF
once TRBJ2-7 TRBV9 12 - ASSYGGQSYEQY
few TRBJ2-2 TRBV9 12 TRBD2 ASRLAGGAGELF